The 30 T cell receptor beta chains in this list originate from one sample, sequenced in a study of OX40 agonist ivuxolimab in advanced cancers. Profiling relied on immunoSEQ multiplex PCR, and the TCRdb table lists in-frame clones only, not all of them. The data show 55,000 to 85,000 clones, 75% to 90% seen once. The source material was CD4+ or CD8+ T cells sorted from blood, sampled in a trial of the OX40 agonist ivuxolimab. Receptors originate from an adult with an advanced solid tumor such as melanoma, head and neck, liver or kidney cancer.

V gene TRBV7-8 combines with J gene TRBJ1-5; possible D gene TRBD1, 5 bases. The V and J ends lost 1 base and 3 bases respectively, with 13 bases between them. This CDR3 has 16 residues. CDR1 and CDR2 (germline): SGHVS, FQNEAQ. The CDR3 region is CASSLVSGRSNQPQHF. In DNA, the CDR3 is TGTGCCAGCAGCTTAGTGTCGGGGCGGTCCAATCAGCCCCAGCATTTT.

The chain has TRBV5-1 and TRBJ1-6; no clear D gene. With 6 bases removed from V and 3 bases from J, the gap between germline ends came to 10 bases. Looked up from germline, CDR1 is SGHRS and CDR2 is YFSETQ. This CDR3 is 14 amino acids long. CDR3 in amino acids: CASTDGDYNSPLHF. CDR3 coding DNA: TGCGCCAGCACGGACGGAGACTATAATTCACCCCTCCACTTT.

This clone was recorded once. DNA for the CDR3: TGTGCCAGCAGCTTAGAGACAGGGTGGACAGATACGCAGTATTTT. Encoded protein: CASSLETGWTDTQYF. The rearrangement links TRBV7-2 to TRBJ2-3, with 7 bases that match TRBD1. The CDR3 covers 15 residues. Per germline, CDR1 SGHTA and CDR2 FQGNSA. With V trimmed by 1 base and J by 3 bases, 4 bases remained unmatched.

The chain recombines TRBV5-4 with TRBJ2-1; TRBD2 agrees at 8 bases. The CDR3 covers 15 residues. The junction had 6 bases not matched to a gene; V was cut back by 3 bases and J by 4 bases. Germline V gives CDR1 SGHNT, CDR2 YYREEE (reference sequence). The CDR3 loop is CASSSGTRPYNEQFF. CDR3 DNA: TGTGCCAGCAGCTCCGGGACTAGACCTTACAATGAGCAGTTCTTC.

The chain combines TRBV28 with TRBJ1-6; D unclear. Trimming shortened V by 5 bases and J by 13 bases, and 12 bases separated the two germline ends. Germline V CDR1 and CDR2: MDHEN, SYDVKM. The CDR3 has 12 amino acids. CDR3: CASSLPSPPLHF. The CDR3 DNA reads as TGTGCCAGCAGTCTCCCATCCCCCCCCCTCCACTTT.

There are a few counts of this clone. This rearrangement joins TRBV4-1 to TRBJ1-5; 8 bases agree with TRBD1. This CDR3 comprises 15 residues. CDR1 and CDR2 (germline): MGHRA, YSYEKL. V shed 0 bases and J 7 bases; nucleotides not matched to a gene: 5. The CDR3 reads CASSQDQGAGQPQHF. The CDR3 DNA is TGCGCCAGCAGCCAAGATCAGGGGGCAGGGCAGCCCCAGCATTTT.

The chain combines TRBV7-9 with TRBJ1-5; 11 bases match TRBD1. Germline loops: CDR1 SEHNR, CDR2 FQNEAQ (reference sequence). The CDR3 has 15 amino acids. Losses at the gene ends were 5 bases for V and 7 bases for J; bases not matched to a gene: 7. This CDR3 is CASSPGTGGNQPQHF. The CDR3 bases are TGTGCCAGCAGCCCTGGGACAGGGGGAAACCAGCCCCAGCATTTT.

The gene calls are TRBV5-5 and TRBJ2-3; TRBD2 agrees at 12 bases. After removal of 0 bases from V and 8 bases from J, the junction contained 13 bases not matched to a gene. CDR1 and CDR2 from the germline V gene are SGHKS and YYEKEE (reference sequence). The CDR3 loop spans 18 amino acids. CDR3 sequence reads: CASSLAPGASGGAGTQYF. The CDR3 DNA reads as TGTGCCAGCAGCTTGGCCCCTGGGGCTAGCGGGGGGGCCGGTACGCAGTATTTT.

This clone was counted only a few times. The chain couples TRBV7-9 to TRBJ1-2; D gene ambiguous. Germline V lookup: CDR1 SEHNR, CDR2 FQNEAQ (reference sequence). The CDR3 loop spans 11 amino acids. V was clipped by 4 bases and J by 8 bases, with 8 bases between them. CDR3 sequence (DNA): TGTGCCAGCAGCTCGGGAGGGGGCTACACCTTC. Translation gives CASSSGGGYTF.

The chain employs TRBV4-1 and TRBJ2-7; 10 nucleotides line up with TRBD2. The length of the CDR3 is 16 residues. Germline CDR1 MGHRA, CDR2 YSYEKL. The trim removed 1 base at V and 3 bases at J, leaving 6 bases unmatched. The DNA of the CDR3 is TGCGCCAGCAGCCAAGGCGTCCTAGCGGGGGTCTACGAGCAGTACTTC. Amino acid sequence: CASSQGVLAGVYEQYF.

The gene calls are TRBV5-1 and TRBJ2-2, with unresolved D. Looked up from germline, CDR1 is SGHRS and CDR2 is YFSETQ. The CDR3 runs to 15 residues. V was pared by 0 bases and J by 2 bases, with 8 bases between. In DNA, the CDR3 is TGCGCCAGCAGCTTGGGGCACCAAAACACCGGGGAGCTGTTTTTT. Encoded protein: CASSLGHQNTGELFF.

The CDR3 sequence is CASSLGGWNTEAFF. In nucleotides, the CDR3 is TGTGCCAGCAGCTTGGGGGGCTGGAACACTGAAGCTTTCTTT. V usage is TRBV5-5 and J usage is TRBJ1-1; possible D gene TRBD1, 5 bases. The V gene's germline CDR1 is SGHKS and CDR2 YYEKEE (reference sequence). The V end was cut by 0 bases, the J end by 1 base, with 7 bases between. There are 14 residues in the CDR3.

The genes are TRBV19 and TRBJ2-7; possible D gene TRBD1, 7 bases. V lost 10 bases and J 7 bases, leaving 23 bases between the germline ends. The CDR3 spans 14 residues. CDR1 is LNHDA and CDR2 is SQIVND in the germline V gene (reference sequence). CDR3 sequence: CATGVGGPLGEQYF. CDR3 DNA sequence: TGTGCCACGGGGGTAGGGGGCCCCCTGGGAGAGCAGTACTTC.

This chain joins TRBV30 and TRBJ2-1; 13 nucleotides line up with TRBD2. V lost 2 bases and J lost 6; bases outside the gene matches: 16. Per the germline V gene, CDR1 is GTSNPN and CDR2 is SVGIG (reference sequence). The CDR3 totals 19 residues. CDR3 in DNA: TGTGCCTGGAGTCCTCCCGGGACTAGCGGGATATGGGTGGGCAATGAGCAGTTCTTC. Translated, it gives CAWSPPGTSGIWVGNEQFF.

CDR3 in amino acids: CASSLSSKETQYF. The CDR3 region has the DNA TGTGCCAGCAGCTTGTCATCCAAAGAGACCCAGTACTTC. The chain links TRBV5-5 to TRBJ2-5; D ambiguous. This CDR3 has 13 residues. Germline V gene lookup returns CDR1 SGHKS and CDR2 YYEKEE (reference sequence). V shed 1 base and J shed 3 bases, with 7 bases lying between them.

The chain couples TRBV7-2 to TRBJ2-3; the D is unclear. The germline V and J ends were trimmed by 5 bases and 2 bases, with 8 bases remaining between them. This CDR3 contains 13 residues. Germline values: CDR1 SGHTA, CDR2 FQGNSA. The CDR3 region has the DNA TGTGCCAGCAGCCAAACGAACACAGATACGCAGTATTTT. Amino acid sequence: CASSQTNTDTQYF.

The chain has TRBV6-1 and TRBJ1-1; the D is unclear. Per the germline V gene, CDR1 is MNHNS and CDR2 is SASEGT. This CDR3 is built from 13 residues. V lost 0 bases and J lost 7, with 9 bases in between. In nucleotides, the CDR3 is TGTGCCAGCAGTGAAGCAGGACGTGGTGAAGCTTTCTTT. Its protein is CASSEAGRGEAFF.

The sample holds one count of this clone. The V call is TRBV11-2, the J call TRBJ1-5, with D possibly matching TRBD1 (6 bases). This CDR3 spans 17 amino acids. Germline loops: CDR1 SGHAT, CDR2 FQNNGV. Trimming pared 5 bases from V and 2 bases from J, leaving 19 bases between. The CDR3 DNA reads TGTGCCAGCAGCCATGGACAGACCAGATATCGCAATCAGCCCCAGCATTTT. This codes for CASSHGQTRYRNQPQHF.

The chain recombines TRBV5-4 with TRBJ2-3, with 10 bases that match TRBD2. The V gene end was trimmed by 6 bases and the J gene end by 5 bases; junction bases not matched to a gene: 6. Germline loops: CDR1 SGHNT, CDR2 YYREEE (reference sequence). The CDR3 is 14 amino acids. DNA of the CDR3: TGTGCCAGCACTAAGGGACTAGCGAAAGATACGCAGTATTTT. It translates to CASTKGLAKDTQYF.

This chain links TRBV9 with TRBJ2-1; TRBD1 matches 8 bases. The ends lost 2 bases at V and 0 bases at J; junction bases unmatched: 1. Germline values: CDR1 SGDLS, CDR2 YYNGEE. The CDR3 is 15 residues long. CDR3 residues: CASSVGTGSYNEQFF. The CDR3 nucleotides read TGTGCCAGCAGCGTCGGGACAGGCTCCTACAATGAGCAGTTCTTC. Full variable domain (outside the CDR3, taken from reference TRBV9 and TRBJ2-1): DSGVTQTPKHLITATGQRVTLRCSPRSGDLSVYWYQQSLDQGLQFLIQYYNGEERAKGNILERFSAQQFPDLHSELNLSSLELGDSALYFCASSVGTGSYNEQFFGPGTRLTVL.

The CDR3 spells CASSVASELGGQTEQFF. Written as DNA, the CDR3 is TGTGCCAGCAGCGTAGCGTCCGAGTTAGGGGGTCAAACTGAGCAGTTCTTC. This sequence joins TRBV9 and TRBJ2-1, with TRBD1 as a possible D gene (6 bases). Germline CDR1 SGDLS, CDR2 YYNGEE. Trimming removed 0 bases at V and 9 bases at J, with 22 bases between. CDR3 length: 17 residues.

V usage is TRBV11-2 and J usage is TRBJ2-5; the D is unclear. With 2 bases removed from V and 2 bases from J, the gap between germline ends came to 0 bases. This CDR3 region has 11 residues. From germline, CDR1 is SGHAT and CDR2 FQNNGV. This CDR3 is CASSLQETQYF. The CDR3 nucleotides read TGTGCCAGCAGCTTACAAGAGACCCAGTACTTC.

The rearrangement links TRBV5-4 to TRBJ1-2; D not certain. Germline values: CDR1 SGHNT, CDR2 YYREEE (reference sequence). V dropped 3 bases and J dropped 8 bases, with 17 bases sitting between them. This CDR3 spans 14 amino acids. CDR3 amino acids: CASSSQARPWGYTF. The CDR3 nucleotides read TGTGCCAGCAGCTCTCAGGCCAGGCCCTGGGGCTACACCTTC. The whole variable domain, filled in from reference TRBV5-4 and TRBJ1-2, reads ETGVTQSPTHLIKTRGQQVTLRCSSQSGHNTVSWYQQALGQGPQFIFQYYREEENGRGNFPPRFSGLQFPNYSSELNVNALELDDSALYLCASSSQARPWGYTFGSGTRLTVV.

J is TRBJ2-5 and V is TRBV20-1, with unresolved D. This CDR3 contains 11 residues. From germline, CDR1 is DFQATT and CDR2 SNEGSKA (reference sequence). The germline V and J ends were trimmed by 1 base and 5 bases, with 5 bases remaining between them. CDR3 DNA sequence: TGCAGTGCTAGAGGCTCGGAGACCCAGTACTTC. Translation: CSARGSETQYF.

CDR3: CAISESTGLRAEAFF. The CDR3 DNA reads as TGTGCCATCAGTGAGTCGACCGGTTTGAGGGCTGAAGCTTTCTTT. The chain joins TRBV10-3 to TRBJ1-1, with D unresolved. The V gene lost 0 bases and the J gene lost 6 bases, with 14 bases spanning the gap. The CDR3 sequence is 15 residues long. CDR1 and CDR2 from the germline V gene are ENHRY and SYGVKD.

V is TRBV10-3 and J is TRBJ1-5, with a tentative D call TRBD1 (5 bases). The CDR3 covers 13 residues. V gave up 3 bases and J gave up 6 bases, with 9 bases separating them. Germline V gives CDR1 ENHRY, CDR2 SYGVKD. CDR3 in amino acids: CAISDMGGQPQHF. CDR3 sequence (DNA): TGTGCCATCAGTGACATGGGGGGTCAGCCCCAGCATTTT.

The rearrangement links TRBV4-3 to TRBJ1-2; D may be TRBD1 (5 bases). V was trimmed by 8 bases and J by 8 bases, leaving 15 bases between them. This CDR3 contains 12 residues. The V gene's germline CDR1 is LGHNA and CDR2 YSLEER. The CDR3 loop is CASLREGSGYTF. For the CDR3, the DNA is TGCGCCAGCCTACGGGAGGGGAGCGGCTACACCTTC.

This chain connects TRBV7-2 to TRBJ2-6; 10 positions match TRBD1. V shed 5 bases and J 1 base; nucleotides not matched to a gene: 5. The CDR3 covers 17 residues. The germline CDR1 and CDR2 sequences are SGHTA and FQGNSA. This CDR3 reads CASSMTGGYSGANVLTF. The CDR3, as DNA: TGTGCCAGCAGCATGACAGGGGGCTATTCTGGGGCCAACGTCCTGACTTTC.

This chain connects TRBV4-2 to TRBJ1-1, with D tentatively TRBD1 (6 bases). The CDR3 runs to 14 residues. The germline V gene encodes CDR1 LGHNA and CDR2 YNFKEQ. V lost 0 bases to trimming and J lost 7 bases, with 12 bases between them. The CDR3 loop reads CASSQDGDTYEAFF. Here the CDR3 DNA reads TGTGCCAGCAGCCAAGATGGGGACACATATGAAGCTTTCTTT.

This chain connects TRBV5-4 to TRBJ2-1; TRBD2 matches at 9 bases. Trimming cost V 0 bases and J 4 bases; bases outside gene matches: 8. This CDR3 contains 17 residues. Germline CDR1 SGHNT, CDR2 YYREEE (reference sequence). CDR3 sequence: CASSLEGSRGGYNEQFF. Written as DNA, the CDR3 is TGTGCCAGCAGCTTGGAGGGCTCGCGGGGGGGATACAATGAGCAGTTCTTC.